These 18 T cell receptor beta chains were all obtained from the same sample, sequenced in a study of pediatric ulcerative colitis. Sequenced by immunoSEQ multiplex PCR; TCRdb stores in-frame clones only, minus some. The profile shows around 20,000 clones, 74% of them singletons. One to two pinch biopsies were taken from the rectum during colonoscopy. Source material: gut tissue. The receptors come from a boy younger than 18 with moderate ulcerative colitis.

The J gene is TRBJ2-7, the V gene TRBV2; 9 bases match TRBD1. The trim removed 2 bases at V and 6 bases at J, leaving 14 bases unmatched. The CDR3 is 17 residues long. CDR1 and CDR2 from the germline V gene are SNHLY and FYNNEI. The DNA of the CDR3 is TGTGCCAGCAGTGAAAGCGGAACAGGGGGCGCGGGCTCCGAGCAGTACTTC. This encodes CASSESGTGGAGSEQYF.

This clone was observed a few times. The chain employs TRBV9 and TRBJ2-3, with 14 bases identical to TRBD2. After removal of 4 bases from V and 8 bases from J, the junction contained 9 bases not matched to a gene. The CDR3 length is 16 residues. In germline, CDR1 is SGDLS, CDR2 YYNGEE. CDR3 coding DNA: TGTGCCAGCAGCCGGACTAGCGGGGGGCCAGACGGTACGCAGTATTTT. Translated: CASSRTSGGPDGTQYF.

This chain joins TRBV7-8 and TRBJ2-1, with TRBD1 identical over 7 bases. This CDR3 has 18 residues. Germline V lookup: CDR1 SGHVS, CDR2 FQNEAQ. Trimming took 3 bases from V and 7 from J; bases not matched to a gene: 18. The CDR3 nucleotides read TGTGCCAGCAGCTTGATTCCTTTTTCGGGACAGACCATTAATGAGCAGTTCTTC. It codes for CASSLIPFSGQTINEQFF.

The chain carries TRBV7-2 and TRBJ2-7, with D unclear. This CDR3 region has 15 residues. Germline V CDR1 and CDR2: SGHTA, FQGNSA. With 2 bases removed from V and 3 bases from J, the gap between germline ends came to 14 bases. The CDR3 loop reads CASSLTLEPLYEQYF. CDR3 bases: TGTGCCAGCAGCTTAACTCTAGAGCCTCTCTACGAGCAGTACTTC.

The chain links TRBV4-3 to TRBJ2-1, with 12 bases lining up with TRBD2. The germline V gene has CDR1 LGHNA and CDR2 YSLEER. The ends lost 3 bases at V and 9 bases at J; junction bases unmatched: 9. The CDR3 contains 16 residues. CDR3 loop: CASSHPLAGGLVEQFF. As DNA, the CDR3 is TGCGCCAGCAGCCATCCGCTAGCGGGAGGGCTTGTTGAGCAGTTCTTC.

V is TRBV27 and J is TRBJ2-7; possibly TRBD1 or TRBD2 for D (5 bases each). There are 15 residues in the CDR3. V dropped 6 bases and J dropped 0 bases, with 15 bases sitting between them. CDR1 and CDR2 (germline): MNHEY, SMNVEV (reference sequence). This CDR3 reads CASRPLRDGSYEQYF. As DNA, the CDR3 is TGTGCCAGCAGGCCCCTAAGGGACGGCTCCTACGAGCAGTACTTC.

The count of this clone is one. J is TRBJ2-7 and V is TRBV7-8; D gene ambiguous. The germline V gene has CDR1 SGHVS and CDR2 FQNEAQ. Trimming pared 0 bases from V and 4 bases from J, leaving 19 bases between. This CDR3 has 17 residues. CDR3 in DNA: TGTGCCAGCAGCTTAGCTGCAAACCGCCAGGTGAGGTACGAGCAGTACTTC. As protein: CASSLAANRQVRYEQYF.

The chain joins TRBV6-1 to TRBJ1-2; unclear D gene. Germline CDR1 reads MNHNS; CDR2 reads SASEGT. Between the trimmed V and J ends, which lost 3 bases and 7 bases, there was a span of 12 bases. This CDR3 region has 13 residues. The CDR3 DNA is TGTGCCAGCAGTGATCACCCGGAGGGTGGCTACACCTTC. This gives the protein CASSDHPEGGYTF.

CDR3 sequence: CASSYPGQNTGELFF. CDR3 bases: TGTGCCAGCAGCTACCCGGGACAGAACACCGGGGAGCTGTTTTTT. The chain links TRBV5-8 to TRBJ2-2, with D tentatively TRBD1 (6 bases). CDR1 is SGHTS, CDR2 YDEGEE, per germline. The CDR3 length is 15 residues. V was cut by 3 bases and J by 1 base, with 10 bases left in between.

The chain has TRBV7-2 and TRBJ2-3; the D gene is possibly TRBD1 (6 bases). V lost 6 bases and J lost 0, with 16 bases in between. CDR1 and CDR2 from the germline V gene are SGHTA and FQGNSA. The CDR3 totals 16 residues. The CDR3 spells CASREHWGQSTDTQYF. As DNA, the CDR3 is TGTGCCAGCAGGGAACATTGGGGACAAAGCACAGATACGCAGTATTTT.

The chain carries TRBV7-2 and TRBJ2-7, with 12 bases lining up with TRBD2. This CDR3 has 15 residues. V shed 6 bases and J 3 bases; nucleotides not matched to a gene: 6. In germline, CDR1 is SGHTA, CDR2 FQGNSA. CDR3 in amino acids: CASRETSGSLYEQYF. DNA of the CDR3: TGTGCCAGCAGGGAGACTAGCGGGAGTCTCTACGAGCAGTACTTC.

The chain links TRBV6-1 to TRBJ2-1, with 12 positions matching TRBD2. This CDR3 is 14 amino acids long. The junction had 3 bases not matched to a gene; V was cut back by 7 bases and J by 5 bases. Germline-derived CDR1 and CDR2 are MNHNS and SASEGT. In DNA form, the CDR3 reads TGTGCCAGCACTAGCGGGGGGGCCCACAATGAGCAGTTCTTC. Its protein is CASTSGGAHNEQFF.

This clone was seen more than once but under ten times. The chain combines TRBV19 with TRBJ1-5; TRBD1 aligns across 8 bases. Trimming removed 6 bases from V and 1 base from J; junction bases left unmatched: 5. Germline CDR1 and CDR2: LNHDA and SQIVND (reference sequence). This CDR3 contains 15 residues. Here the CDR3 DNA reads TGTGCCAGTAGCCCGGGACAGGCAAGCAATCAGCCCCAGCATTTT. Translated, it gives CASSPGQASNQPQHF.

The chain has TRBV28 and TRBJ2-4; 9 bases are a match to TRBD2. The V gene's germline CDR1 is MDHEN and CDR2 SYDVKM. J lost 6 bases, V lost 2 bases, and 5 bases had no gene match. The length of the CDR3 is 15 residues. The CDR3 loop reads CASSLAGGPRNIQYF. In nucleotides, the CDR3 is TGTGCCAGCAGTTTAGCGGGGGGGCCCAGAAACATTCAGTACTTC.

The chain joins TRBV19 to TRBJ1-2; tentative D call: TRBD1 (5 bases). Trimming shortened V by 7 bases and J by 6 bases, and 15 bases separated the two germline ends. Per germline, CDR1 LNHDA and CDR2 SQIVND (reference sequence). The CDR3 consists of 13 residues. The CDR3 loop is CASTDQLGDGYTF. The CDR3 region has the DNA TGTGCCAGTACCGACCAGTTAGGGGATGGCTACACCTTC. The full variable domain, rest sourced from reference TRBV19 and TRBJ1-2, is DGGITQSPKYLFRKEGQNVTLSCEQNLNHDAMYWYRQDPGQGLRLIYYSQIVNDFQKGDIAEGYSVSREKKESFPLTVTSAQKNPTAFYLCASTDQLGDGYTFGSGTRLTVV.

This clone has just a few counts. J is TRBJ2-7 and V is TRBV7-2, with TRBD1 matching 10 bases. The CDR3 spans 16 residues. V shed 1 base, J shed 6 bases, and the junction held 9 bases outside the gene matches. Germline CDR1 SGHTA, CDR2 FQGNSA. CDR3 residues: CASSLGSRDRGAEQYF. The CDR3 coding sequence is TGTGCCAGCAGCTTAGGGTCCCGGGACAGGGGCGCCGAGCAGTACTTC.

The rearrangement uses TRBV6-4 and TRBJ2-1; perhaps TRBD2 as D (6 bases). The CDR3 runs to 14 residues. Germline CDR1 is MRHNA and CDR2 is SNTAGT. Trimming removed 0 bases from V and 3 bases from J, with 6 bases in between. CDR3 amino acids: CASSDSAGYNEQFF. DNA for the CDR3: TGTGCCAGCAGTGACTCAGCGGGCTACAATGAGCAGTTCTTC.

The rearrangement links TRBV6-1 to TRBJ1-5, with 10 positions matching TRBD1. After removal of 7 bases from V and 6 bases from J, the junction contained 12 bases not matched to a gene. The CDR3 sequence is 16 residues long. Germline loops: CDR1 MNHNS, CDR2 SASEGT. The CDR3, as DNA: TGTGCCAGCAATGACAAAGGGACAGGGGTGCTTCAGCCCCAGCATTTT. Protein sequence: CASNDKGTGVLQPQHF.